This TCR beta chain was found in a study of T-cell memory formation after mild COVID-19. This clonotype was observed a few times. The V gene's germline CDR1 is MNHEY and CDR2 SVGEGT. CDR3 length: 17 amino acids. Trimming took 2 bases from V and 5 from J; bases not matched to a gene: 13. TCRdb recomputed calls from the 5' RACE reads with MiXCR, one row per CDR3 protein. The sample contains about 340,000 distinct CDR3 sequences, 15% to 20% of which appear only once. The receptor was derived from a man aged 18 to 35 who had mild COVID-19 (a few samples of this study predate the infection). Cell type and time point are not known. The sequencing sample was made of PBMCs or a T cell subset sorted from them (not recorded which). The V gene is TRBV6-2 or TRBV6-3, the J gene TRBJ1-1; TRBD1 matches 8 bases. CDR3 region: CASSYGRGHVMRTEAFF. CDR3 coding DNA: TGTGCCAGCAGTTACGGCAGGGGGCATGTAATGAGGACTGAAGCTTTCTTT.